Below are 22 T cell receptor beta chains sequenced from a single sample in a study of cytomegalovirus exposure and HLA in healthy donors. Use of 60 Vbeta and 13 Jbeta primers characterized the PCR. Data came from immunoSEQ multiplex PCR; TCRdb stores just in-frame clones and leaves some out. The repertoire consists of 150,000 to 200,000 clones, with approximately 80% occurring once and the leading ten covering 2% to 2.5%. Sequencing input: PBMCs. The receptors come from a man aged 55 to 69 in good health and CMV-seronegative.

The chain has TRBV6-6 and TRBJ2-5; TRBD1 might be the D (5 bases). The tail of the sequence fits TRBJ2-7 better, so the J call may be wrong. The germline V gene has CDR1 MNHNY and CDR2 SVGAGI (reference sequence). The CDR3 extends over 13 amino acids. The CDR3 is CASIPGQGDEQYF. The CDR3, as DNA: TGTGCCAGCATCCCAGGGCAGGGCGACGAGCAGTACTTC.

This clone came up once. The V and J genes are TRBV5-4 and TRBJ1-2; a weak D match, TRBD1 (6 bases). V was shortened by 4 bases and J by 6 bases, with 16 bases between the two germline ends. The germline V gene has CDR1 SGHNT and CDR2 YYREEE (reference sequence). CDR3 length: 14 amino acids. CDR3: CASSPPWAGDGYTF. CDR3 DNA sequence: TGTGCCAGCAGCCCCCCCTGGGCAGGGGATGGCTACACCTTC.

This clone was counted between two and nine times. The chain carries TRBV7-2 and TRBJ1-1; D not certain. V lost 2 bases, J lost 5 bases, and 6 bases lay in between. This CDR3 comprises 12 residues. The germline V gene has CDR1 SGHTA and CDR2 FQGNSA. CDR3 nucleotide sequence: TGTGCCAGCAGCTTACGGAGAACTGAAGCTTTCTTT. Translated: CASSLRRTEAFF.

The V call is TRBV28, the J call TRBJ2-1; D is unclear. CDR1 and CDR2 (germline): MDHEN, SYDVKM. The CDR3 consists of 12 residues. Between the trimmed V and J ends, which lost 4 bases and 6 bases, there was a span of 7 bases. CDR3 in amino acids: CASSSQINEQFF. The CDR3 DNA sequence: TGTGCCAGCAGTTCCCAGATCAATGAGCAGTTCTTC.

The rearrangement joins TRBV2 to TRBJ2-7; 12 bases are a match to TRBD1. CDR1 and CDR2 (germline): SNHLY, FYNNEI. Trimming cost V 4 bases and J 7 bases; bases outside gene matches: 8. The length of the CDR3 is 15 residues. CDR3 region: CASSVGTGGRSEQYF. The CDR3 DNA follows: TGTGCCAGCAGTGTCGGGACAGGGGGCCGGTCGGAGCAGTACTTC.

This chain links TRBV21-1 with TRBJ2-7; the D call of TRBD2 is as the table states it, not checked on the DNA. TRBV21-1 is tagged as a pseudogene. The CDR3 is made up of 17 amino acids. CDR3 sequence (DNA): TGTGCCAGCAGCAAAGTAGGGGGGACTAGCGGGGCATACGAGCAGTACTTC. This gives the protein CASSKVGGTSGAYEQYF.

The chain employs TRBV5-4 and TRBJ2-2; 7 bases are a match to TRBD2. V shed 4 bases, J shed 0 bases, and the junction held 0 bases outside the gene matches. The CDR3 contains 14 residues. CDR1 SGHNT and CDR2 YYREEE come from the germline V gene (reference sequence). The CDR3, as DNA: TGTGCCAGCAGCGGGGGGGCGAACACCGGGGAGCTGTTTTTT. Translation: CASSGGANTGELFF.

The CDR3 coding sequence is TGCGCCAGCAGCCATCTACTGCGGACTGGGCGGGGCGAGCAGTACTTC. Residues: CASSHLLRTGRGEQYF. The rearrangement joins TRBV4-1 to TRBJ2-7; D is possibly TRBD2 (6 bases). Germline assignment: CDR1 MGHRA and CDR2 YSYEKL. CDR3 length: 16 amino acids. V was trimmed by 3 bases and J by 6 bases, leaving 21 bases between them.

The chain combines TRBV5-1 with TRBJ2-6; 8 bases are a match to TRBD1. Looked up from germline, CDR1 is SGHRS and CDR2 is YFSETQ. Germline trimming cut 4 bases from V and 1 base from J; bases unmatched to any gene: 10. This CDR3 region has 18 residues. The CDR3: CASSVGQGSSSGANVLTF. The CDR3 bases are TGCGCCAGCAGCGTCGGACAGGGTTCATCGTCTGGGGCCAACGTCCTGACTTTC. The whole variable domain, remainder taken from reference TRBV5-1 and TRBJ2-6, is KAGVTQTPRYLIKTRGQQVTLSCSPISGHRSVSWYQQTPGQGLQFLFEYFSETQRNKGNFPGRFSGRQFSNSRSEMNVSTLELGDSALYLCASSVGQGSSSGANVLTFGAGSRLTVL.

This clone was recorded only once. The V gene is TRBV6-1, the J gene TRBJ1-5, with TRBD1 identical over 7 bases. The CDR3 totals 15 residues. V lost 5 bases to trimming and J lost 3 bases; unmatched junction nucleotides: 7. The germline gives CDR1 MNHNS, CDR2 SASEGT. CDR3 DNA: TGTGCCAGCAGTAGACAGGGCCAGATCAATCAGCCCCAGCATTTT. Encoded protein: CASSRQGQINQPQHF.

This chain links TRBV21-1 with TRBJ1-5; the DNA was not used to check the table's D call, TRBD1. TRBV21-1 is flagged as a pseudogene. The length of the CDR3 is 16 residues. The CDR3: CASSKAGTALRRPQHF. CDR3 nucleotides: TGTGCCAGCAGCAAAGCCGGGACAGCACTCAGGAGGCCCCAGCATTTT.

The chain employs TRBV7-2 and TRBJ2-7; 11 bases map to TRBD2. This CDR3 has 17 amino acids. J lost 4 bases, V lost 5 bases, and 13 bases had no gene match. CDR1 is SGHTA, CDR2 FQGNSA, per germline. The CDR3 reads CASSLRSLAGGRYEQYF. CDR3 nucleotides: TGTGCCAGCAGCCTTAGATCCTTAGCGGGAGGGAGATACGAGCAGTACTTC.

The V and J genes are TRBV10-1 and TRBJ2-7, with D possibly TRBD2 on 6 matching bases. V was pared by 6 bases and J by 2 bases, with 14 bases between. This CDR3 is built from 14 residues. Germline-derived CDR1 and CDR2 are WNHNN and SYGVQD (reference sequence). The CDR3 region is CASSGTGRAYEQYF. In DNA form, the CDR3 reads TGCGCCAGCAGCGGGACTGGGCGAGCCTACGAGCAGTACTTC.

In its sample, this clone was seen a few times. The rearrangement joins TRBV5-1 to TRBJ2-2, with 13 bases lining up with TRBD2. The CDR3 sequence is 17 residues long. The trim removed 5 bases at V and 4 bases at J, leaving 8 bases unmatched. Germline loops: CDR1 SGHRS, CDR2 YFSETQ. The CDR3 reads CASSWTSGSGGTGELFF. Here the CDR3 DNA reads TGCGCCAGCAGTTGGACTAGCGGGAGTGGGGGCACCGGGGAGCTGTTTTTT.

V and J are TRBV10-3 and TRBJ2-7; D might be TRBD2 (6 bases). Between the trimmed V and J ends, which lost 6 bases and 6 bases, there was a span of 15 bases. This CDR3 is built from 13 residues. Per the germline V gene, CDR1 is ENHRY and CDR2 is SYGVKD. CDR3 in DNA: TGTGCCATCAGAGCGGGCCGAGACGGCGAGCAGTACTTC. Translating it yields CAIRAGRDGEQYF.

The DNA for the CDR3 is TGTGCCAGCAGCCGTACAACCAGAGGTTTCGGAAGCACTGAAGCTTTCTTT. Its translation: CASSRTTRGFGSTEAFF. V is TRBV7-8 and J is TRBJ1-1; D gene unclear. Germline CDR1 reads SGHVS; CDR2 reads FQNEAQ. CDR3 length: 17 amino acids. V lost 5 bases and J 4 bases, leaving 23 bases between the germline ends.

The V gene is TRBV7-9, the J gene TRBJ2-4, with a tentative D call TRBD1 (5 bases). The CDR3 has 13 residues. Trimming removed 6 bases from V and 8 bases from J, with 14 bases in between. Germline lookup yields CDR1 SEHNR and CDR2 FQNEAQ (reference sequence). CDR3 DNA sequence: TGTGCCAGCAGTTTATTTGACAGTTACATTCAGTACTTC. It yields the protein CASSLFDSYIQYF.

This CDR3 reads CASSRSTGDNEQFF. The CDR3, as DNA: TGTGCCAGCAGCCGAAGTACAGGGGACAATGAGCAGTTCTTC. This chain uses TRBV7-8 with TRBJ2-1; 7 bases agree with TRBD1. The junction had 6 bases not matched to a gene; V was cut back by 5 bases and J by 5 bases. Germline V gene data show CDR1 as SGHVS and CDR2 as FQNEAQ. CDR3 length equals 14 residues.

The rearrangement joins TRBV6-5 to TRBJ2-5; 10 nucleotides align to TRBD2. Losses at the gene ends were 4 bases for V and 5 bases for J; bases not matched to a gene: 10. CDR1 MNHEY and CDR2 SVGAGI come from the germline V gene. This CDR3 contains 16 residues. This CDR3 reads CASSSLSGGHRETQYF. The CDR3 DNA sequence: TGTGCCAGCAGTTCTCTTAGCGGGGGGCACCGGGAGACCCAGTACTTC.

This clone has only one observation. The junction departs from germline at one end; a sequencing error may be responsible. V gene TRBV7-9 combines with J gene TRBJ1-1, with no clear D. The length of the CDR3 is 12 residues. The germline V gene has CDR1 SEHNR and CDR2 FQNEAQ (reference sequence). This chain's CDR3 is CSSSEGNTEAFF. CDR3 DNA sequence: TGTTCCAGCTCGGAGGGGAACACTGAAGCTTTCTTT. The entire variable domain, with the rest obtained from reference TRBV7-9 and TRBJ1-1, is as follows: DTGVSQNPRHKITKRGQNVTFRCDPISEHNRLYWYRQTLGQGPEFLTYFQNEAQLEKSRLLSDRFSAERPKGSFSTLEIQRTEQGDSAMYLCSSSEGNTEAFFGQGTRLTVV.

The chain joins TRBV30 to TRBJ2-7; 8 bases line up with TRBD2. CDR1 is GTSNPN and CDR2 is SVGIG in the germline V gene (reference sequence). Trimming removed 3 bases from V and 7 bases from J; junction bases left unmatched: 8. This CDR3 has 13 residues. The CDR3 region is CAWSPTSVGEQYF. Written as DNA, the CDR3 is TGTGCCTGGAGCCCGACTAGCGTGGGTGAGCAGTACTTC.

The chain employs TRBV4-2 and TRBJ2-7; weak D call: TRBD2 (7 bases). V was shortened by 0 bases and J by 3 bases, with 21 bases between the two germline ends. The CDR3 covers 18 residues. Germline CDR1 is LGHNA and CDR2 is YNFKEQ. The CDR3 bases are TGTGCCAGCAGCCAAGAGGTTCTTTTGGGGGGGCAAGGCTACGAGCAGTACTTC. This gives the protein CASSQEVLLGGQGYEQYF.